This TCR beta chain was identified in a study of metastatic and nonmetastatic thyroid tumors. Study at large: Repertoires from malignant and benign thyroid patients were compared across blood and tumor or nodule tissue.

TCRdb re-called the PCR reads through MiXCR. The profile shows around 5,600 clones, more than 35% of them singletons. This CDR3 contains 14 residues. V lost 8 bases and J lost 5, with 18 bases in between. Germline assignment: CDR1 MNHNS and CDR2 SASEGT. No treatment of any kind had been given to any patient before thyroid surgery. In this sample, this clone is large (0.1 to 1%). The J gene is TRBJ1-1, the V gene TRBV6-1; weak D call: TRBD1 (5 bases). This TCR was recovered from a female donor with papillary thyroid cancer or a benign thyroid nodule (not recorded which). Some clones in this sample may be carry-over from other donors' samples. Sequenced sample: adjacent normal tissue. CDR3 sequence: CASLGGGERTEAFF. The CDR3, as DNA: TGTGCCAGCCTCGGTGGGGGAGAGAGGACTGAAGCTTTCTTT.